This TCR beta chain comes out of a study of OX40 agonist ivuxolimab in advanced cancers. Some clones are missing from TCRdb's copy, which holds only in-frame ones; the method was immunoSEQ multiplex PCR. The top ten clones hold less than 2.5% of a sample with 48,000 or so clones, around nine tenths of them seen once. V shed 5 bases, J shed 8 bases, and the junction held 2 bases outside the gene matches. The CDR3 contains 12 residues. From germline, CDR1 is MDHEN and CDR2 SYDVKM. The sample here was CD4+ or CD8+ T cells sorted from blood, taken in a trial of the OX40 agonist ivuxolimab. This clonotype originated in an adult with an advanced solid tumor such as melanoma, head and neck, liver or kidney cancer. This chain joins TRBV28 and TRBJ2-1, with 8 bases aligning to TRBD2. The DNA of the CDR3 is TGTGCCAGCAGTGGGACTAGTGATGAGCAGTTCTTC. Translated: CASSGTSDEQFF.